This TCR beta chain was obtained from a study of cytomegalovirus exposure and HLA in healthy donors. Study-wide findings and caveats: Researchers counted roughly 160 TCR beta chains as cytomegalovirus-associated.

Researchers ran the PCR with 60 Vbeta and 13 Jbeta primers. Profiling relied on immunoSEQ multiplex PCR, and the TCRdb table lists in-frame clones only, not all of them. The sample lists 140,000 or so clones, 70% occurring once. All donors participated as healthy donors of bone marrow. In the case of this clone: Antigen unknown.

This CDR3 comprises 15 residues. Looked up from germline, CDR1 is SEHNR and CDR2 is FQNEAQ (reference sequence). Trimming cost V 2 bases and J 1 base, with 8 bases left between them. This chain joins TRBV7-9 and TRBJ2-2; tentative D call: TRBD2 (5 bases). Sequencing used PBMCs. The source of this sequence is a woman in her twenties or thirties in good health and CMV-seronegative. The CDR3 DNA is TGTGCCAGCAGCTTACGAAGCGGGAACACCGGGGAGCTGTTTTTT. It specifies CASSLRSGNTGELFF.